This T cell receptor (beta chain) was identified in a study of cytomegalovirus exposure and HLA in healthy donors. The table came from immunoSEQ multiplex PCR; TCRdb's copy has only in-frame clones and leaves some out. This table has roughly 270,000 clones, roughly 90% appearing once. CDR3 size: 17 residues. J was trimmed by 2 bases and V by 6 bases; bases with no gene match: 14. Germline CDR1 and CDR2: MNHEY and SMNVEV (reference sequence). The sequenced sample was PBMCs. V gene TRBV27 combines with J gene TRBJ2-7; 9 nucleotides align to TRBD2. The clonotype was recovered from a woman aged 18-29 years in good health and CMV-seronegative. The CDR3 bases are TGTGCCAGCAGCAAGACTAGCGGACGTCGGCAGACCTACGAGCAGTACTTC. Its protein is CASSKTSGRRQTYEQYF.